This TCR beta chain stems from a study of glioma-infiltrating T cells. General study findings and limits: CDR3 overlap between tissue and blood was very small. Tissue-blood divergence was below expectation in non-neoplastic patients, above in gliomas.

In the case of this clonotype: Its antigen is currently unknown.

Amplification of TCR alpha and beta CDR3 regions from RNA used iRepertoire nested multiplex PCR. Input was 100-400 ng of tissue mRNA or PBMC total RNA. TCRdb redid the calling of the multiplex PCR reads with MiXCR, one entry per CDR3 protein. Of roughly 130,000 distinct CDR3 sequences in the sample, 24% were seen once. The CDR3 runs to 13 residues. V lost 0 bases and J lost 9, with 11 bases in between. Germline values: CDR1 LGHDT, CDR2 YNNKEL (reference sequence). The TCR sequence derives from a human donor with low-grade glioma or glioblastoma, undergoing nonglioma brain surgery, or in good health (not recorded which). The chain is built from TRBV3-1 and TRBJ1-2; a weak D match, TRBD1 (6 bases). Sequenced material: glioma tissue, nonneoplastic brain tissue, or PBMCs (not recorded which). The CDR3 coding sequence is TGTGCCAGCAGCCAAGATTTACAGGGTAGCTACACCTTC. Its translation is CASSQDLQGSYTF.